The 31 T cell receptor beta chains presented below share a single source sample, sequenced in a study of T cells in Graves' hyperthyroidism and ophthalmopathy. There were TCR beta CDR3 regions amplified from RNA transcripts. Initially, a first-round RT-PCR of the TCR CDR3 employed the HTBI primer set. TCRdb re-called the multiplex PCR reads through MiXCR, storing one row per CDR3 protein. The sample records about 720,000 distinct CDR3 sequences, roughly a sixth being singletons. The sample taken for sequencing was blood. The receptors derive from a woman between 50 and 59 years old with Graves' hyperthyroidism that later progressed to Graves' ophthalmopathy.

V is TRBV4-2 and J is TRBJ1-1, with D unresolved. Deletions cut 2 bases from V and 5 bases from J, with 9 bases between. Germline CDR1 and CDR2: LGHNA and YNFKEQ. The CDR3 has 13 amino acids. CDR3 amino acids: CASSQLVRTEAFF. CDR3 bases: TGTGCCAGCAGCCAATTGGTACGGACTGAAGCTTTCTTT.

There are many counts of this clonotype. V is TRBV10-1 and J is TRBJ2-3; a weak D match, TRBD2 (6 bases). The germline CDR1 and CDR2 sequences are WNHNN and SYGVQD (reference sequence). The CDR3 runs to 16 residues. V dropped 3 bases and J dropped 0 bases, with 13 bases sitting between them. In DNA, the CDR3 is TGCGCCAGCAGTGATATTTCGGGGGACAGCACAGATACGCAGTATTTT. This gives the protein CASSDISGDSTDTQYF.

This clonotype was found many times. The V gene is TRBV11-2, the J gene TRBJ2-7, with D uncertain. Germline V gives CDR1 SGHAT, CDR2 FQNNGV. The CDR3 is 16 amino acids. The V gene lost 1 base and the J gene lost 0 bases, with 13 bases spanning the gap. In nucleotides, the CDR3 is TGTGCCAGCAGCTTAGTTTCGGCGGCTAGCTCCTACGAGCAGTACTTC. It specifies CASSLVSAASSYEQYF.

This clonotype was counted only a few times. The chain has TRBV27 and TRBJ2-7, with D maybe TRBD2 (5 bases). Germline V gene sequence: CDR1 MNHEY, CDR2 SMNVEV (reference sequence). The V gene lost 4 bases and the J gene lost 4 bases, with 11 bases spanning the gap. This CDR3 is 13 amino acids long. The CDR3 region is CASSWTANYEQYF. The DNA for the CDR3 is TGTGCCAGCAGTTGGACTGCGAATTACGAGCAGTACTTC.

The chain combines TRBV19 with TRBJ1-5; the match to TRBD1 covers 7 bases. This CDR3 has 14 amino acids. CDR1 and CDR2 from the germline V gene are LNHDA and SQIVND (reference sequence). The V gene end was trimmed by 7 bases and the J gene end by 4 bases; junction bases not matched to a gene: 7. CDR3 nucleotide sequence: TGTGCCAGTATCCGGACAGGCGGGAATCAGCCCCAGCATTTT. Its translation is CASIRTGGNQPQHF.

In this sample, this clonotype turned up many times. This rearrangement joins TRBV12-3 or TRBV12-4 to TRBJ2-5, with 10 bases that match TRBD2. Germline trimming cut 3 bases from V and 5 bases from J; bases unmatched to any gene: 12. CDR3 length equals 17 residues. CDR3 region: CASSLRASGGSPETQYF. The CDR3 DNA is TGTGCCAGCAGTTTGCGGGCTAGCGGGGGTTCTCCGGAGACCCAGTACTTC.

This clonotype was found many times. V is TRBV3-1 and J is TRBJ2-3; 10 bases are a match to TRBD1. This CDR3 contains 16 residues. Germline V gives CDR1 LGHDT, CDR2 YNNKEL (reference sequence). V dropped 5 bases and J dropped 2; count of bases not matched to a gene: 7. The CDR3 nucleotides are TGTGCCAGCAGCTGGGCGGACAGGGGGTTCACAGATACGCAGTATTTT. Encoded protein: CASSWADRGFTDTQYF.

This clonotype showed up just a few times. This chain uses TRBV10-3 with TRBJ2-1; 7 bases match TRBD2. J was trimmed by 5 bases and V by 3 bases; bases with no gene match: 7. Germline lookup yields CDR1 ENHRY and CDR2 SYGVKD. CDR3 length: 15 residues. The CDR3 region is CAISEGSSGHNEQFF. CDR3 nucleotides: TGTGCCATCAGTGAAGGGTCTAGCGGACACAATGAGCAGTTCTTC.

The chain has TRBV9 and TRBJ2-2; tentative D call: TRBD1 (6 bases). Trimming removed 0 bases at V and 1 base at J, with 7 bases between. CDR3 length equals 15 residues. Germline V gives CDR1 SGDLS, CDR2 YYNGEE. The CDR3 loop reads CASSVAGQNTGELFF. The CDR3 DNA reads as TGTGCCAGCAGCGTAGCGGGACAGAACACCGGGGAGCTGTTTTTT.

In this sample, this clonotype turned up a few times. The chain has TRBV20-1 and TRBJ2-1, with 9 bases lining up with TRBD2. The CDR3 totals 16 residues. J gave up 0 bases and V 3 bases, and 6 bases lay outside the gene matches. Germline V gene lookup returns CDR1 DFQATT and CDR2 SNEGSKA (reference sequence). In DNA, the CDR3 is TGCAGTGCTAGCTACAGCGGGGGGCTCTCCTACAATGAGCAGTTCTTC. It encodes CSASYSGGLSYNEQFF.

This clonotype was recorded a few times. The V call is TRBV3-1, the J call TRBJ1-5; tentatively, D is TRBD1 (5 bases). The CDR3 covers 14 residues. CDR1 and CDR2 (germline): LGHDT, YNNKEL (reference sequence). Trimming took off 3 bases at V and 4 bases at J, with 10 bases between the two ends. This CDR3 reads CASSHRAGNQPQHF. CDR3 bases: TGTGCCAGCAGCCACAGGGCGGGAAATCAGCCCCAGCATTTT. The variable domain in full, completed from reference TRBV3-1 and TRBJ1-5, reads DTAVSQTPKYLVTQMGNDKSIKCEQNLGHDTMYWYKQDSKKFLKIMFSYNNKELIINETVPNRFSPKSPDKAHLNLHINSLELGDSAVYFCASSHRAGNQPQHFGDGTRLSIL.

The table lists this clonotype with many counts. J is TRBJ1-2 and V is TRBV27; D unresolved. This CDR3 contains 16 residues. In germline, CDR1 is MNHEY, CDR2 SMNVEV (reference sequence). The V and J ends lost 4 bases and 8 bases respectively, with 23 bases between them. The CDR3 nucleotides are TGTGCCAGCAGTTCCACCGGGTTGGGAGAGTTACGCGGCTACACCTTC. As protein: CASSSTGLGELRGYTF.

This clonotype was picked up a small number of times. The CDR3 sequence is CASSVGVRRNTEAFF. In nucleotides, the CDR3 is TGTGCCAGCAGCGTAGGTGTCAGGAGAAACACTGAAGCTTTCTTT. This sequence joins TRBV9 and TRBJ1-1; D gene uncertain. Germline V gives CDR1 SGDLS, CDR2 YYNGEE. Trimming removed 0 bases from V and 2 bases from J, with 11 bases in between. The CDR3 spans 15 residues. The entire variable domain, with the rest obtained from reference TRBV9 and TRBJ1-1, is as follows: DSGVTQTPKHLITATGQRVTLRCSPRSGDLSVYWYQQSLDQGLQFLIQYYNGEERAKGNILERFSAQQFPDLHSELNLSSLELGDSALYFCASSVGVRRNTEAFFGQGTRLTVV.

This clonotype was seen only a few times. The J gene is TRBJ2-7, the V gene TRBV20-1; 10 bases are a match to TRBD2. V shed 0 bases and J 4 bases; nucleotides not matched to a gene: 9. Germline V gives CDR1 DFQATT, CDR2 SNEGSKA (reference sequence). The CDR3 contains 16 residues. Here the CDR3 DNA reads TGCAGTGCTAGAGATCTGAAGCTAGCGGGGGATTACGAGCAGTACTTC. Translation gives CSARDLKLAGDYEQYF.

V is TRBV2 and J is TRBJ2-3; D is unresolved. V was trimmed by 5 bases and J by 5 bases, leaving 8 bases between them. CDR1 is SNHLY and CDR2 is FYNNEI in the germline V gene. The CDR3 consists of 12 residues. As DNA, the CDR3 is TGTGCCAGCAGTAAGGCGATAGATACGCAGTATTTT. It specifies CASSKAIDTQYF.

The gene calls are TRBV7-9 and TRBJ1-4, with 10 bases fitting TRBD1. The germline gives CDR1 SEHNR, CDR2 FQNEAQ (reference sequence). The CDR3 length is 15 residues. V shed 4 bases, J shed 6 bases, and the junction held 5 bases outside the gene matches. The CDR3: CASSYDRGHDEKLFF. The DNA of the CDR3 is TGTGCCAGCAGCTATGACAGGGGGCATGATGAAAAACTGTTTTTT.

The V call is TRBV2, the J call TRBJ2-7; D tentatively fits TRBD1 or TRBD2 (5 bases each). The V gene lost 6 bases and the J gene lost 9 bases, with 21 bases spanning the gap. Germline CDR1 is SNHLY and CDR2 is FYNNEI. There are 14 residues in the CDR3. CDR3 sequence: CASSRDDRPAGQYF. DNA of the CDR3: TGTGCCAGCAGCCGGGACGATCGACCCGCCGGGCAGTACTTC.

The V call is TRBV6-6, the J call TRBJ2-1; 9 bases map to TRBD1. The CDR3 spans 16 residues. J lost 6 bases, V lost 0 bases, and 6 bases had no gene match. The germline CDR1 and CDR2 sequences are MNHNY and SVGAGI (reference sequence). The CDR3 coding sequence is TGTGCCAGCAGTTACTCTCCGGGACAGGGACGCAATGAGCAGTTCTTC. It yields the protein CASSYSPGQGRNEQFF.

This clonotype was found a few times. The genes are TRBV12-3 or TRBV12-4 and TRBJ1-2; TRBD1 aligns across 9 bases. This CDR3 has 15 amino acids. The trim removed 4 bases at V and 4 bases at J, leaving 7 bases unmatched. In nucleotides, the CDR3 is TGTGCCAGCAGTTCGACGGGACAGGGTCCCTATGGCTACACCTTC. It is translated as CASSSTGQGPYGYTF.

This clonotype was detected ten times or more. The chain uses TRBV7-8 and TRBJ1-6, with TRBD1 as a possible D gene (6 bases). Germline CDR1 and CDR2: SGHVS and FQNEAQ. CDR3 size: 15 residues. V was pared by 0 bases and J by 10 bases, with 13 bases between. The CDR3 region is CASSLAQSTGSPLHF. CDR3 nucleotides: TGTGCCAGCAGCTTAGCGCAAAGTACAGGGTCACCCCTCCACTTT.

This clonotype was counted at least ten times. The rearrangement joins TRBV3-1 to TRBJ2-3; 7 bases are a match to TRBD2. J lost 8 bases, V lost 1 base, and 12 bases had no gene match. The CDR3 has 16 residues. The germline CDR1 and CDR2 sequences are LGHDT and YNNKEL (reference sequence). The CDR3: CASSQGPPGEGPTQYF. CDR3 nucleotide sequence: TGTGCCAGCAGCCAAGGACCCCCCGGGGAGGGGCCTACGCAGTATTTT.

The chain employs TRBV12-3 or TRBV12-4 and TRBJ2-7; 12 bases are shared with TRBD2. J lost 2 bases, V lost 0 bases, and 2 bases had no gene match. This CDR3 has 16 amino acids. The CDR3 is CASSLASSGGAYEQYF. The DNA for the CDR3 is TGTGCCAGCAGTTTAGCGTCTAGCGGGGGGGCCTACGAGCAGTACTTC.

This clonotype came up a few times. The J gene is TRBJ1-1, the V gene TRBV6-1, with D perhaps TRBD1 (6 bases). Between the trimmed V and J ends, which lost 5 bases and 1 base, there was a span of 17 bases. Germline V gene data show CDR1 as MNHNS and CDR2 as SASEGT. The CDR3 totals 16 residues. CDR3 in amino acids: CASSRRSGVKNTEAFF. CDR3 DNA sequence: TGTGCCAGCAGTAGACGGTCAGGGGTAAAGAACACTGAAGCTTTCTTT.

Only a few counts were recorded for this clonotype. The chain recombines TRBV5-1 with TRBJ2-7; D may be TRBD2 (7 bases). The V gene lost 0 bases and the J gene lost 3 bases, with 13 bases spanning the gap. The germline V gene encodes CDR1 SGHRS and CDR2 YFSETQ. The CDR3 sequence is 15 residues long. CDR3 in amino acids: CASSLDAGASYEQYF. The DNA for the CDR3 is TGCGCCAGCAGCTTGGACGCGGGGGCTAGCTACGAGCAGTACTTC.

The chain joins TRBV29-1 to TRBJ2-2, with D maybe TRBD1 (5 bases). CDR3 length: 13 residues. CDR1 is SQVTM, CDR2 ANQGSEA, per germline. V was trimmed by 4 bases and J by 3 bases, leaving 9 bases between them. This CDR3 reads CSVVEGDTGELFF. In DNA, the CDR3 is TGCAGCGTTGTGGAAGGGGACACCGGGGAGCTGTTTTTT.

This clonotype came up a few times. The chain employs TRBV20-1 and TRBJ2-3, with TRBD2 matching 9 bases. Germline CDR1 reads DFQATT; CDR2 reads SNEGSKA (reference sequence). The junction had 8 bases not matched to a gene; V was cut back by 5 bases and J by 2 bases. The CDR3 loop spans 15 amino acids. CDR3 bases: TGCAGTGCTTCAATAGCGGGGGATTACACAGATACGCAGTATTTT. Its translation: CSASIAGDYTDTQYF.

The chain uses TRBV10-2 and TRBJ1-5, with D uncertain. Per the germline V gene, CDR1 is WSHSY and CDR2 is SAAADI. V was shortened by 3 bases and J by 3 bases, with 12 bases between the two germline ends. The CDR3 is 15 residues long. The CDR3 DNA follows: TGCGCCAGCAGTGAAGGGAGCAGGAACAATCAGCCCCAGCATTTT. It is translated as CASSEGSRNNQPQHF.

CDR3 in amino acids: CASSEGNRPNTEAFF. CDR3 DNA sequence: TGTGCCAGCAGTGAGGGAAACAGGCCGAACACTGAAGCTTTCTTT. The chain has TRBV6-1 and TRBJ1-1, with D possibly being TRBD1 (5 bases). From germline, CDR1 is MNHNS and CDR2 SASEGT. The V end lost 3 bases, the J end lost 1 base, and 12 bases lay between the germline ends. The CDR3 extends over 15 amino acids.

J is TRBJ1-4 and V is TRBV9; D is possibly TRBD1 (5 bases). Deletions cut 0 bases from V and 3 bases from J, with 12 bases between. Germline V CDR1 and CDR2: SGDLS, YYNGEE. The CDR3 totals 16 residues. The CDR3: CASSVVPSGANEKLFF. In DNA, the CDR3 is TGTGCCAGCAGCGTAGTCCCTTCGGGGGCTAATGAAAAACTGTTTTTT.

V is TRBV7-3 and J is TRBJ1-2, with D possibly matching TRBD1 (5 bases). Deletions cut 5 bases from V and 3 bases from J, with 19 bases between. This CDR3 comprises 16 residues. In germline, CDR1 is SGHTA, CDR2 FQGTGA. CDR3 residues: CASSTYPRDADYGYTF. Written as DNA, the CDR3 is TGTGCCAGCAGCACGTACCCCAGGGACGCTGACTATGGCTACACCTTC.

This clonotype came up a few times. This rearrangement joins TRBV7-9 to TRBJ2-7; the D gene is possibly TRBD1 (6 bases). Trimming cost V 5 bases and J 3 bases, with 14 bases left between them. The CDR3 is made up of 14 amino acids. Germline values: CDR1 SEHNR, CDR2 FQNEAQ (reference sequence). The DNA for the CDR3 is TGTGCCAGCAGCGGATACAGGGTTGACTACGAGCAGTACTTC. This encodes CASSGYRVDYEQYF. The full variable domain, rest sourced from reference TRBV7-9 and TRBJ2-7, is DTGVSQNPRHKITKRGQNVTFRCDPISEHNRLYWYRQTLGQGPEFLTYFQNEAQLEKSRLLSDRFSAERPKGSFSTLEIQRTEQGDSAMYLCASSGYRVDYEQYFGPGTRLTVT.